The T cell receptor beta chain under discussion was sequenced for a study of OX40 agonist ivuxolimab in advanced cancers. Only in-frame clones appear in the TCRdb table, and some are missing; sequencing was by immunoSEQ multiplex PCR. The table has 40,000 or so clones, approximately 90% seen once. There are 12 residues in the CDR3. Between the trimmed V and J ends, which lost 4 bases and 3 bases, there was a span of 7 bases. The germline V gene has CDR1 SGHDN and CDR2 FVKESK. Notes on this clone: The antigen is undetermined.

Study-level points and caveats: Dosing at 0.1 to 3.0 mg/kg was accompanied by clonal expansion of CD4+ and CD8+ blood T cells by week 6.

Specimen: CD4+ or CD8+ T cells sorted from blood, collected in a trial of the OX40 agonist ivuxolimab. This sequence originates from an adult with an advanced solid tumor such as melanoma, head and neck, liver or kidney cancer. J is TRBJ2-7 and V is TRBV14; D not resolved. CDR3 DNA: TGTGCCAGCAGCCCGACGAACTACGAGCAGTACTTC. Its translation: CASSPTNYEQYF.